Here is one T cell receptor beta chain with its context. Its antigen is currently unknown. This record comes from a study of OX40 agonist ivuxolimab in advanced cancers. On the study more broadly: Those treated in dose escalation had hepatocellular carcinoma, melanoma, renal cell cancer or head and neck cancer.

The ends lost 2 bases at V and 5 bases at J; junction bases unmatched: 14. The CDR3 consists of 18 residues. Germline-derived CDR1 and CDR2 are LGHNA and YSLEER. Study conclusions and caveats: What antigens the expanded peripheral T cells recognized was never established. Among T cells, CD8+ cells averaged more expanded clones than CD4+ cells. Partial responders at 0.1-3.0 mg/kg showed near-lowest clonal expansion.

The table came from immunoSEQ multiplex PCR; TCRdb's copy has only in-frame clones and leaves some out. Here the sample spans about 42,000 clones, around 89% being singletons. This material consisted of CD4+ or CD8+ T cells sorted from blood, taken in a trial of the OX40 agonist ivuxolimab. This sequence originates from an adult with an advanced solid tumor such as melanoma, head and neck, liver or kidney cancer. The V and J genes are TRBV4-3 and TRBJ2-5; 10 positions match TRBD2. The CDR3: CASSQSWTGLAIGETQYF. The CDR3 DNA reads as TGCGCCAGCAGCCAATCTTGGACGGGACTAGCGATTGGGGAGACCCAGTACTTC.